The clone carrying this T cell receptor beta chain turned up a few times. Its antigen is still unknown. Trimming took 6 bases from V and 8 from J, leaving 8 bases between them. The CDR3 is made up of 11 amino acids. The data stem from a study of T cell repertoires in cytomegalovirus infection. TCRdb re-derived calls from the reads in MiXCR, one entry per CDR3 protein. The repertoire consists of about 5,500 distinct CDR3 sequences, with about half occurring once and the leading ten covering 89%. Specimen: PBMCs, sequenced either directly or after in vitro stimulation (not recorded which). The V gene is TRBV12-3 or TRBV12-4, the J gene TRBJ1-3; no reliable D call. The source of this sequence is a human donor in good health (CMV status not recorded). Some clones in this sample may be carry-over from other donors' samples. Written as DNA, the CDR3 is TGTGCCAGCAGCCCAAGTTACACCATATATTTT. Protein product: CASSPSYTIYF.